A single sample gave rise to the 22 T cell receptor beta chains below, sequenced in a study of blood T cell repertoires in COVID-19. The repertoire was sequenced with immunoSEQ multiplex PCR; TCRdb's copy has only in-frame clones and lacks some. The repertoire has around 200,000 clones, approximately 86% of them found once; the top ten carry roughly 2.5%. The sample consisted of peripheral blood. All receptors derive from a man in his forties with active or convalescent COVID-19.

This chain links TRBV18 with TRBJ1-1; D may be TRBD1 (5 bases). The CDR3 length is 13 residues. Trimming stripped 8 bases from V and 0 bases from J, with 10 bases between. Germline lookup yields CDR1 KGHSH and CDR2 LQKENI. For the CDR3, the DNA is TGTGCCAGCCACGGGGGGTTGAACACTGAAGCTTTCTTT. This codes for CASHGGLNTEAFF.

There are a few counts of this clone. This chain uses TRBV28 with TRBJ1-2; tentatively, D is TRBD1 (5 bases). The CDR3 is 12 amino acids. Deletions cut 6 bases from V and 10 bases from J, with 15 bases between. CDR1 is MDHEN, CDR2 SYDVKM, per germline. CDR3 sequence: CASSPQAAVYTF. The CDR3 DNA follows: TGTGCCAGCAGCCCACAGGCGGCTGTCTACACCTTC.

The chain carries TRBV6-1 and TRBJ1-2; the D is unclear. V lost 2 bases, J lost 4 bases, and 11 bases lay in between. CDR3 length: 14 residues. Germline CDR1 MNHNS, CDR2 SASEGT. CDR3 sequence (DNA): TGTGCCAGCAGTGAACGGGGAGAGGTCTATGGCTACACCTTC. Translating it yields CASSERGEVYGYTF.

This rearrangement joins TRBV30 to TRBJ1-2; 8 bases fit TRBD1. The J segment lost 5 bases and the V segment lost 0 bases, leaving 8 bases of the junction unmatched. The CDR3 runs to 15 residues. Looked up from germline, CDR1 is GTSNPN and CDR2 is SVGIG (reference sequence). CDR3 DNA sequence: TGTGCCTGGAGTGTACCACAGGGGGGTTATTATGGCTACACCTTC. Its protein is CAWSVPQGGYYGYTF.

The V and J genes are TRBV9 and TRBJ1-5; D is perhaps TRBD1 (6 bases). This CDR3 is built from 13 residues. Germline V gene data show CDR1 as SGDLS and CDR2 as YYNGEE. V was clipped by 4 bases and J by 5 bases, with 10 bases between them. This CDR3 reads CASSRQAHQPQHF. CDR3 sequence (DNA): TGTGCCAGCAGCCGACAGGCCCATCAGCCCCAGCATTTT. Combining the CDR3 with reference TRBV9 and TRBJ1-5 gives the whole variable domain DSGVTQTPKHLITATGQRVTLRCSPRSGDLSVYWYQQSLDQGLQFLIQYYNGEERAKGNILERFSAQQFPDLHSELNLSSLELGDSALYFCASSRQAHQPQHFGDGTRLSIL.

This chain links TRBV19 with TRBJ1-3; D not resolved. Germline V gene data show CDR1 as LNHDA and CDR2 as SQIVND (reference sequence). The CDR3 spans 14 residues. The V and J ends lost 3 bases and 0 bases respectively, with 6 bases between them. The CDR3 nucleotides are TGTGCCAGTAGTATGGGGAGCTCTGGAAACACCATATATTTT. It translates to CASSMGSSGNTIYF.

As for this clone: This specimen includes other DNA sequences encoding the same CDR3. As DNA, the CDR3 is TGCGCCAGCAGCTTGGGACAGCAAGAGACCCAGTACTTC. Its translation: CASSLGQQETQYF. The chain joins TRBV5-1 to TRBJ2-5, with TRBD1 as a possible D gene (5 bases). The CDR3 runs to 13 residues. Germline CDR1 reads SGHRS; CDR2 reads YFSETQ. The germline V and J ends were trimmed by 0 bases and 2 bases, with 5 bases remaining between them.

The chain carries TRBV4-3 and TRBJ2-2; the D gene is possibly TRBD2 (6 bases). CDR1 is LGHNA, CDR2 YSLEER, per germline. V was pared by 6 bases and J by 3 bases, with 14 bases between. This CDR3 spans 15 amino acids. The CDR3 is CASSRGYIDTGELFF. CDR3 in DNA: TGCGCCAGCAGTCGGGGGTACATCGACACCGGGGAGCTGTTTTTT.

The chain employs TRBV4-2 and TRBJ2-7; 9 bases are a match to TRBD2. Germline V lookup: CDR1 LGHNA, CDR2 YNFKEQ. The CDR3 is 16 amino acids. V trimming: 2 bases; J trimming: 9 bases; junction bases outside the gene matches: 14. Here the CDR3 reads CASSQTGAGGQVGQYF. DNA for the CDR3: TGTGCCAGCAGCCAAACGGGAGCGGGGGGCCAAGTGGGGCAGTACTTC.

V gene TRBV6-8 combines with J gene TRBJ1-1; D gene ambiguous. The germline V gene has CDR1 MNHGY and CDR2 SAAAGT. The CDR3 is 15 residues long. Between the trimmed V and J ends, which lost 1 base and 6 bases, there was a span of 15 bases. As DNA, the CDR3 is TGTGCCAGCAGTTACTTCCCACCGCCGAGAGCTGAAGCTTTCTTT. Amino acid sequence: CASSYFPPPRAEAFF.

This clone was seen a handful of times. The chain uses TRBV24-1 and TRBJ1-1; TRBD1 aligns across 8 bases. Trimming removed 7 bases from V and 6 bases from J; junction bases left unmatched: 0. Looked up from germline, CDR1 is KGHDR and CDR2 is SFDVKD. The CDR3 sequence is 11 residues long. The CDR3 loop reads CATRQGAEAFF. The DNA for the CDR3 is TGTGCCACCAGACAGGGGGCTGAAGCTTTCTTT.

The chain carries TRBV6-5 and TRBJ1-5, with D perhaps matching TRBD1 (6 bases). Between the trimmed V and J ends, which lost 4 bases and 3 bases, there was a span of 13 bases. The CDR3 has 15 residues. In germline, CDR1 is MNHEY, CDR2 SVGAGI. This chain's CDR3 is CASSLGAASNQPQHF. The DNA of the CDR3 is TGTGCCAGCAGTTTGGGGGCAGCCTCCAATCAGCCCCAGCATTTT.

V and J are TRBV2 and TRBJ1-3; TRBD1 aligns across 7 bases. This CDR3 is 16 amino acids long. Trimming cost V 5 bases and J 2 bases; bases outside gene matches: 9. The germline V gene encodes CDR1 SNHLY and CDR2 FYNNEI. The CDR3 coding sequence is TGTGCCAGCAGTTCACAACAGGGGATAGCTGGAAACACCATATATTTT. This gives the protein CASSSQQGIAGNTIYF.

The chain is built from TRBV28 and TRBJ2-7; 7 bases are shared with TRBD2. The ends lost 2 bases at V and 2 bases at J; junction bases unmatched: 3. CDR1 is MDHEN, CDR2 SYDVKM, per germline. The CDR3 is 14 amino acids. The CDR3 DNA sequence: TGTGCCAGCAGTTTAGGCGGGGGTACCTACGAGCAGTACTTC. Protein product: CASSLGGGTYEQYF.

This chain uses TRBV19 with TRBJ1-3; D not resolved. V dropped 7 bases and J dropped 0 bases, with 10 bases sitting between them. This CDR3 contains 14 residues. The germline V gene encodes CDR1 LNHDA and CDR2 SQIVND (reference sequence). The CDR3 is CASNTMSSGNTIYF. The DNA for the CDR3 is TGTGCCAGTAACACTATGAGCTCTGGAAACACCATATATTTT.

V usage is TRBV19 and J usage is TRBJ1-1; no firm D call. V lost 6 bases and J lost 4, with 18 bases in between. The germline V gene encodes CDR1 LNHDA and CDR2 SQIVND (reference sequence). The CDR3 sequence is 15 residues long. The CDR3 sequence: CASRRITAYGTEAFF. The CDR3 region has the DNA TGTGCCAGTAGGCGGATCACGGCATATGGCACTGAAGCTTTCTTT.

Only one count was recorded for this clone. The rearrangement joins TRBV7-2 to TRBJ2-7; the match to TRBD2 covers 7 bases. V gave up 6 bases and J gave up 0 bases; unmatched junction bases: 5. The CDR3 loop spans 14 amino acids. CDR1 is SGHTA, CDR2 FQGNSA, per germline. CDR3 nucleotides: TGTGCCAGCAGGGCAGCGGGGAGCTCCTACGAGCAGTACTTC. It specifies CASRAAGSSYEQYF.

The sample holds many counts of this clone. The chain carries TRBV5-1 and TRBJ1-1; 10 nucleotides align to TRBD1. J lost 1 base, V lost 9 bases, and 9 bases had no gene match. Germline V gene sequence: CDR1 SGHRS, CDR2 YFSETQ. This CDR3 has 15 amino acids. The CDR3 DNA reads as TGCGCCACCCGACAGGGGGCGGGATCGAACACTGAAGCTTTCTTT. Residues: CATRQGAGSNTEAFF.

This clone was observed a single time. The genes are TRBV5-6 and TRBJ1-2, with D uncertain. CDR3 length: 14 residues. Trimming removed 0 bases from V and 5 bases from J, with 11 bases in between. Germline lookup yields CDR1 SGHDT and CDR2 YYEEEE. Here the CDR3 reads CASSLAEEDYGYTF. In DNA, the CDR3 is TGTGCCAGCAGCTTGGCCGAGGAGGATTATGGCTACACCTTC.

The chain links TRBV27 to TRBJ1-1, with a possible D match to TRBD1 (5 bases). This CDR3 is built from 14 residues. V lost 6 bases and J lost 2, with 13 bases in between. CDR1 and CDR2 from the germline V gene are MNHEY and SMNVEV (reference sequence). This chain's CDR3 is CASRPTGLNTEAFF. The CDR3 nucleotides are TGTGCCAGCAGGCCAACAGGTCTCAACACTGAAGCTTTCTTT.

The rearrangement links TRBV9 to TRBJ2-2; D might be TRBD1 (6 bases). With 4 bases removed from V and 8 bases from J, the gap between germline ends came to 18 bases. Germline lookup yields CDR1 SGDLS and CDR2 YYNGEE. The CDR3 contains 15 residues. CDR3 DNA sequence: TGTGCCAGCAGCCCTGGGACATCCCGGATGGGGGAGCTGTTTTTT. Translation: CASSPGTSRMGELFF.

The V gene is TRBV9, the J gene TRBJ2-3, with 7 positions matching TRBD1. V dropped 4 bases and J dropped 2; count of bases not matched to a gene: 4. Germline assignment: CDR1 SGDLS and CDR2 YYNGEE. CDR3 length: 14 amino acids. CDR3 sequence: CASSLQGDTDTQYF. The CDR3 nucleotides read TGTGCCAGCAGCCTCCAGGGGGACACAGATACGCAGTATTTT. The full variable domain, its missing parts supplied by reference TRBV9 and TRBJ2-3, is DSGVTQTPKHLITATGQRVTLRCSPRSGDLSVYWYQQSLDQGLQFLIQYYNGEERAKGNILERFSAQQFPDLHSELNLSSLELGDSALYFCASSLQGDTDTQYFGPGTRLTVL.